This is a list of T cell receptor beta chains from one sample in a study of Ad26.COV2.S vaccination and SARS-CoV-2 variants. Some clones are missing from TCRdb's copy, which holds only in-frame ones; the method was immunoSEQ multiplex PCR. Among about 410,000 clones, approximately 91% were seen once, and the ten largest hold under 4%. The sample in question was peripheral blood, obtained in a trial of Ad26.COV2.S vaccine versus placebo. These receptors came from a person between 18 and 60 years old who received the Ad26.COV2.S COVID-19 vaccine or a placebo. Each CDR3 is given with its conserved first and last residue. D genes are given only for firm matches. Clone size is given for some rows only: seen once, a few or many times, or a class if the clone is expanded.

TRBJ1-2	17	TRBV4-1	.	.	CASSQARLLTKNYGYTF	TGCGCCAGCAGCCAAGCTCGACTGCTAACAAAGAACTATGGCTACACCTTC
TRBJ1-2	15	TRBV3-1/TRBV3-2	.	TRBD1	CASSPPYGQGQGYTF	TGTGCCAGCAGCCCACCTTATGGACAGGGGCAAGGCTACACCTTC
TRBJ1-2	13	TRBV7-9	.	.	CASSLAPGHGYTF	TGTGCCAGCAGCTTAGCTCCAGGGCATGGCTACACCTTC
TRBJ2-5	16	TRBV19	.	.	CASTPQPFQGRETQYF	TGTGCCAGTACCCCCCAGCCCTTCCAGGGAAGAGAGACCCAGTACTTC
TRBJ2-1	14	TRBV5-1	.	.	CASSLGLGYNEQFF	TGCGCCAGCAGCTTGGGGCTAGGGTACAATGAGCAGTTCTTC
TRBJ2-7	13	TRBV11-2	.	.	CASSLGQHYEQYF	TGTGCCAGCAGCTTAGGACAGCACTACGAGCAGTACTTC
TRBJ1-1	13	TRBV29-1	.	.	CSVVRQTNTEAFF	TGCAGCGTTGTGCGACAGACCAACACTGAAGCTTTCTTT
TRBJ2-2	16	TRBV7-9	once	.	CASSRVVPANTGELFF	TGTGCCAGCAGCAGAGTGGTACCCGCGAACACCGGGGAGCTGTTTTTT
TRBJ1-1	15	TRBV15	.	.	CATSRDPGVNTEAFF	TGTGCCACCAGCAGAGATCCAGGGGTGAACACTGAAGCTTTCTTT
TRBJ1-4	16	TRBV15	.	TRBD1	CATSRAPGQGNEKLFF	TGTGCCACCAGCAGAGCTCCAGGACAGGGTAATGAAAAACTGTTTTTT
TRBJ2-1	15	TRBV14	.	.	CASSQTLGRYNEQFF	TGTGCCAGCAGCCAGACCCTTGGGCGTTACAATGAGCAGTTCTTC
TRBJ1-2	14	TRBV5-1	.	.	CASSSLVGVYGYTF	TGCGCCAGCAGCAGCCTCGTGGGGGTTTATGGCTACACCTTC
TRBJ1-2	13	TRBV30	.	.	CAWSVTGAYRYTF	TGTGCCTGGAGTGTAACGGGAGCCTATCGCTACACCTTC
TRBJ2-7	11	TRBV29-1	.	.	CSTYTGYEQYF	TGCAGCACCTACACGGGCTACGAGCAGTACTTC
TRBJ2-5	13	TRBV12-3/TRBV12-4	.	.	CASHGGRWETQYF	TGTGCCAGCCATGGGGGGCGTTGGGAGACCCAGTACTTC
TRBJ2-1	15	TRBV5-1	.	.	CASSLVGDSYNEQFF	TGCGCCAGCAGCTTGGTGGGGGACTCCTACAATGAGCAGTTCTTC
TRBJ1-6	15	TRBV27	few	.	CASSLSGQGRSPLHF	TGTGCCAGCAGTCTATCCGGTCAGGGACGGTCACCCCTCCACTTT
TRBJ1-2	12	TRBV13	.	TRBD1	CASSFGTAGYTF	TGTGCCAGCAGCTTTGGGACAGCTGGCTACACCTTC
TRBJ1-4	14	TRBV11-2	few	TRBD1	CASSPDRRNEKLFF	TGTGCCAGCAGCCCGGACAGGCGTAATGAAAAACTGTTTTTT
TRBJ1-1	14	TRBV5-8	.	TRBD1	CASSPNRGNTEAFF	TGTGCCAGCAGCCCCAACAGGGGTAACACTGAAGCTTTCTTT
TRBJ1-1	15	TRBV18	.	.	CASSPPGGHETEAFF	TGTGCCAGCTCACCACCTGGGGGGCATGAAACTGAAGCTTTCTTT
TRBJ2-1	16	TRBV6-5	.	TRBD2	CASSYFGGAGSYEQFF	TGTGCCAGCAGTTATTTCGGGGGGGCCGGATCGTATGAGCAGTTCTTC
TRBJ2-3	15	TRBV5-1	.	TRBD1	CASSLRTGGSDTQYF	TGCGCCAGCAGCTTGAGGACAGGGGGCTCAGATACGCAGTATTTT
TRBJ2-1	15	TRBV19	.	.	CASRSNDRAYNEQFF	TGTGCCAGTAGATCAAACGACAGAGCCTACAATGAGCAGTTCTTC
TRBJ2-7	12	TRBV24-1	.	.	CATTRGSYEQYF	TGTGCCACCACCAGGGGTTCCTACGAGCAGTACTTC
TRBJ2-5	11	TRBV20-1	.	.	CSVDGQETQYF	TGCAGTGTTGACGGACAAGAGACCCAGTACTTC
TRBJ1-3	15	TRBV5-1	.	.	CASSRDGSSGNTIYF	TGCGCCAGCAGCAGGGACGGGAGCTCTGGAAACACCATATATTTT
TRBJ2-2	19	TRBV4-3	few	.	CASSQDLAGAQGVTGELFF	TGCGCCAGCAGCCAAGATTTGGCGGGGGCGCAGGGGGTAACCGGGGAGCTGTTTTTT
TRBJ2-2	16	TRBV6-6	.	TRBD2	CASSLGLDYPTGELFF	TGTGCCAGCAGCCTCGGACTAGACTATCCCACCGGGGAGCTGTTTTTT
TRBJ2-3	16	TRBV3-1/TRBV3-2	.	TRBD2	CASSQALAGSADTQYF	TGTGCCAGCAGCCAAGCGCTAGCGGGGTCAGCAGATACGCAGTATTTT
TRBJ1-1	14	TRBV9	.	.	CASSVAGGNGEAFF	TGTGCCAGCAGCGTAGCGGGGGGCAACGGTGAAGCTTTCTTT
TRBJ1-6	15	TRBV6-5	.	.	CASSYSTRGDSPLHF	TGTGCCAGCAGTTACTCGACCAGGGGAGATTCACCCCTCCACTTT
TRBJ2-3	16	TRBV7-2	.	.	CASSRPSAGDTDTQYF	TGTGCCAGCAGCCGCCCCAGCGCCGGCGACACAGATACGCAGTATTTT
TRBJ2-7	14	TRBV2	.	.	CASSVGKGPREQYF	TGTGCCAGCAGTGTAGGGAAGGGGCCACGGGAGCAGTACTTC
TRBJ2-7	15	TRBV6-1	.	.	CASSDDRQATYEQYF	TGTGCCAGCAGTGACGACCGACAGGCTACCTACGAGCAGTACTTC
TRBJ2-6	16	TRBV2	.	TRBD2	CASSPGLAGGANVLTF	TGTGCCAGCAGTCCCGGCCTAGCGGGTGGGGCCAACGTCCTGACTTTC